The 30 T cell receptor beta chains reported below all come from one sample, sequenced in a study of cytomegalovirus exposure and HLA in healthy donors. Primers: 60 Vbeta forward and 13 Jbeta reverse. Assay: immunoSEQ multiplex PCR; the TCRdb copy retains only in-frame clones and omits some. The sample has 100,000 to 120,000 clones; 78% are singletons. Sequenced material: PBMCs. The source is a man younger than 45 in good health and CMV-seronegative.

The chain couples TRBV27 to TRBJ1-2; tentatively, D is TRBD1 (5 bases). The CDR3 extends over 14 amino acids. V was shortened by 3 bases and J by 0 bases, with 8 bases between the two germline ends. CDR1 and CDR2 from the germline V gene are MNHEY and SMNVEV (reference sequence). The CDR3 loop reads CASSFSGANYGYTF. The DNA for the CDR3 is TGTGCCAGCAGTTTCTCGGGGGCTAACTATGGCTACACCTTC.

This rearrangement joins TRBV25-1 to TRBJ2-3; D is perhaps TRBD1 (6 bases). CDR3 length: 14 amino acids. Trimming left V 1 base short and J 4 bases short, with 9 bases between. Germline assignment: CDR1 MGHDK and CDR2 SYGVNS. CDR3 protein: CASSELAGADTQYF. CDR3 DNA: TGTGCCAGCAGTGAATTGGCAGGGGCAGATACGCAGTATTTT.

The V gene is TRBV30, the J gene TRBJ2-1; no definite D call. The CDR3 extends over 10 amino acids. Trimming took off 3 bases at V and 9 bases at J, with 6 bases between the two ends. Germline V lookup: CDR1 GTSNPN, CDR2 SVGIG (reference sequence). The CDR3 DNA follows: TGTGCCTGGAGCGTTATTGAGCAGTTCTTC. It encodes CAWSVIEQFF.

The chain combines TRBV7-9 with TRBJ2-5; the D gene is possibly TRBD1 (7 bases). The CDR3 consists of 13 residues. Trimming removed 8 bases at V and 2 bases at J, with 12 bases between. Germline V gene data show CDR1 as SEHNR and CDR2 as FQNEAQ (reference sequence). The CDR3 DNA reads as TGTGCCAGCTTGGGGGGACAGCAAGAGACCCAGTACTTC. Protein sequence: CASLGGQQETQYF. The whole variable domain, remainder taken from reference TRBV7-9 and TRBJ2-5, is DTGVSQNPRHKITKRGQNVTFRCDPISEHNRLYWYRQTLGQGPEFLTYFQNEAQLEKSRLLSDRFSAERPKGSFSTLEIQRTEQGDSAMYLCASLGGQQETQYFGPGTRLLVL.

The V and J genes are TRBV5-1 and TRBJ2-5, with 9 bases matching TRBD2. This CDR3 has 15 amino acids. Per germline, CDR1 SGHRS and CDR2 YFSETQ. With V trimmed by 2 bases and J by 1 base, 3 bases remained unmatched. DNA of the CDR3: TGCGCCAGCAGCTTAAGACTAGCGGCCCAAGAGACCCAGTACTTC. This translates into CASSLRLAAQETQYF.

The V and J genes are TRBV9 and TRBJ2-2, with TRBD2 matching 9 bases. Germline V lookup: CDR1 SGDLS, CDR2 YYNGEE. The CDR3 is made up of 16 amino acids. The trim removed 2 bases at V and 5 bases at J, leaving 7 bases unmatched. The CDR3 sequence: CASSVLSGRNTGELFF. In DNA, the CDR3 is TGTGCCAGCAGCGTTTTGAGCGGGAGGAATACCGGGGAGCTGTTTTTT.

The CDR3 DNA is TGTGCCAGTAGTGTACTAGCTTACGGGACTGCGAATGAGCAGTTCTTC. Encoded protein: CASSVLAYGTANEQFF. The rearrangement joins TRBV19 to TRBJ2-1, with D possibly being TRBD2 (6 bases). The V gene lost 5 bases and the J gene lost 7 bases, with 21 bases spanning the gap. Germline V lookup: CDR1 LNHDA, CDR2 SQIVND (reference sequence). The CDR3 contains 16 residues.

The chain has TRBV9 and TRBJ1-1; D is possibly TRBD1 (6 bases). In germline, CDR1 is SGDLS, CDR2 YYNGEE. Trimming shortened V by 0 bases and J by 2 bases, and 11 bases separated the two germline ends. The CDR3 is made up of 15 amino acids. The CDR3 protein is CASSVGAGTNTEAFF. For the CDR3, the DNA is TGTGCCAGCAGCGTAGGGGCAGGGACAAACACTGAAGCTTTCTTT.

V is TRBV7-9 and J is TRBJ2-5; 8 bases are a match to TRBD2. The junction had 9 bases not matched to a gene; V was cut back by 4 bases and J by 5 bases. The CDR3 contains 15 residues. Germline assignment: CDR1 SEHNR and CDR2 FQNEAQ (reference sequence). CDR3 in DNA: TGTGCCAGCAGCTCTGCGGGAGAGCGGGGGGAGACCCAGTACTTC. It specifies CASSSAGERGETQYF.

The chain carries TRBV18 and TRBJ1-4; tentatively, D is TRBD1 (5 bases). The CDR3 covers 12 residues. The germline V and J ends were trimmed by 6 bases and 14 bases, with 16 bases remaining between them. CDR1 is KGHSH, CDR2 LQKENI, per germline. The CDR3 protein is CASSPPEGFLFF. Here the CDR3 DNA reads TGTGCCAGCTCGCCCCCGGAGGGGTTTCTGTTTTTT.

The rearrangement uses TRBV6-5 and TRBJ2-7, with 8 positions matching TRBD1. The CDR3 is 15 amino acids. CDR1 is MNHEY and CDR2 is SVGAGI in the germline V gene. The V and J ends lost 6 bases and 3 bases, in that order; junction bases with no gene match: 10. The CDR3 sequence is CASRSTGTGLYEQYF. The CDR3 coding sequence is TGTGCCAGCAGATCAACCGGGACAGGACTCTACGAGCAGTACTTC.

The chain recombines TRBV5-1 with TRBJ1-5; D is possibly TRBD1 (5 bases). V was trimmed by 0 bases and J by 4 bases, leaving 14 bases between them. The CDR3 covers 16 residues. Germline CDR1 and CDR2: SGHRS and YFSETQ. The CDR3 loop is CASSLAEMGGNQPQHF. Here the CDR3 DNA reads TGCGCCAGCAGCTTGGCCGAGATGGGGGGAAATCAGCCCCAGCATTTT.

V gene TRBV5-4 combines with J gene TRBJ2-2, with TRBD1 matching 8 bases. J lost 1 base, V lost 1 base, and 0 bases had no gene match. The CDR3 totals 15 residues. Per germline, CDR1 SGHNT and CDR2 YYREEE (reference sequence). CDR3 residues: CASSLTGGNTGELFF. The CDR3 DNA reads TGTGCCAGCAGCTTGACAGGGGGGAACACCGGGGAGCTGTTTTTT.

The chain links TRBV5-4 to TRBJ2-1; 13 nucleotides line up with TRBD2. The trim removed 0 bases at V and 9 bases at J, leaving 3 bases unmatched. CDR1 and CDR2 from the germline V gene are SGHNT and YYREEE (reference sequence). The CDR3 covers 15 residues. The CDR3 bases are TGTGCCAGCAGCTTGGTTACTAGCGGGGGGGGTGAGCAGTTCTTC. Protein sequence: CASSLVTSGGGEQFF.

The chain combines TRBV5-1 with TRBJ2-3; D not certain. Germline V gives CDR1 SGHRS, CDR2 YFSETQ. Between the trimmed V and J ends, which lost 4 bases and 7 bases, there was a span of 16 bases. CDR3 size: 14 residues. Here the CDR3 DNA reads TGCGCCAGCAGCACTCGTTCGGCGGAGCATACGCAGTATTTT. Translated: CASSTRSAEHTQYF. The full variable domain, rest sourced from reference TRBV5-1 and TRBJ2-3, is KAGVTQTPRYLIKTRGQQVTLSCSPISGHRSVSWYQQTPGQGLQFLFEYFSETQRNKGNFPGRFSGRQFSNSRSEMNVSTLELGDSALYLCASSTRSAEHTQYFGPGTRLTVL.

This clone came up a few times. This chain joins TRBV6-5 and TRBJ1-3; 11 nucleotides line up with TRBD1. J lost 4 bases, V lost 5 bases, and 4 bases had no gene match. This CDR3 contains 15 residues. CDR1 is MNHEY, CDR2 SVGAGI, per germline. The CDR3 reads CASSRDRGAGNTIYF. The DNA of the CDR3 is TGTGCCAGCAGTCGGGACAGGGGGGCAGGAAACACCATATATTTT.

The V gene is TRBV27, the J gene TRBJ2-5; 9 nucleotides line up with TRBD1. Trimming removed 6 bases from V and 5 bases from J; junction bases left unmatched: 4. Germline loops: CDR1 MNHEY, CDR2 SMNVEV (reference sequence). This CDR3 comprises 13 residues. The CDR3 DNA follows: TGTGCCAGCAGGAGGACAGGGGACGAGACCCAGTACTTC. It specifies CASRRTGDETQYF.

This clone was counted between two and nine times. The V call is TRBV12-5, the J call TRBJ1-2; 9 positions agree with TRBD1. Germline V lookup: CDR1 LGHNT, CDR2 FRNRAP. V was pared by 5 bases and J by 4 bases, with 2 bases of the junction left unmatched. This CDR3 region has 13 residues. DNA for the CDR3: TGTGCTAGTGGTCCGGGACAGGGCTATGGCTACACCTTC. Its protein is CASGPGQGYGYTF.

This clone has a handful of counts. At one end the junction does not follow the germline gene, possibly because of a read error. DNA for the CDR3: TGTTCCAGCAGCCTCGGGGTGACTGAAGCTTTCTTT. Protein: CSSSLGVTEAFF. V gene TRBV7-9 combines with J gene TRBJ1-1; D gene unclear. This CDR3 comprises 12 residues. Germline values: CDR1 SEHNR, CDR2 FQNEAQ (reference sequence).

The V call is TRBV5-1, the J call TRBJ1-2; D may be TRBD1 (6 bases). Germline lookup yields CDR1 SGHRS and CDR2 YFSETQ. The CDR3 sequence is 14 residues long. V shed 2 bases and J shed 6 bases, with 14 bases lying between them. CDR3: CASSFGNRDHGYTF. CDR3 sequence (DNA): TGCGCCAGCAGCTTCGGGAACAGGGACCATGGCTACACCTTC.

The chain carries TRBV28 and TRBJ2-1, with 10 nucleotides matching TRBD2. Germline CDR1 reads MDHEN; CDR2 reads SYDVKM. V lost 9 bases, J lost 5 bases, and 7 bases stayed unmatched. CDR3 length equals 14 residues. The CDR3 loop reads CASSLAGEDNEQFF. In DNA form, the CDR3 reads TGTGCCAGTAGTCTAGCGGGAGAGGACAATGAGCAGTTCTTC.

The chain recombines TRBV6-5 with TRBJ1-3; unclear D gene. The germline V and J ends were trimmed by 0 bases and 1 base, with 7 bases remaining between them. The CDR3 covers 15 residues. Germline CDR1 MNHEY, CDR2 SVGAGI. CDR3 protein: CASSYSIKSGNTIYF. The DNA of the CDR3 is TGTGCCAGCAGTTACTCTATTAAATCTGGAAACACCATATATTTT.

The chain links TRBV5-5 to TRBJ2-7; tentatively, D is TRBD1 (6 bases). Per the germline V gene, CDR1 is SGHKS and CDR2 is YYEKEE (reference sequence). This CDR3 has 13 amino acids. Trimming removed 4 bases at V and 3 bases at J, with 11 bases between. The CDR3 coding sequence is TGTGCCAGCAGCCGAACAGGGAGCTACGAGCAGTACTTC. Translating gives CASSRTGSYEQYF.

The gene calls are TRBV6-5 and TRBJ1-2, with TRBD1 matching 7 bases. This CDR3 comprises 13 residues. Per germline, CDR1 MNHEY and CDR2 SVGAGI. J lost 5 bases, V lost 6 bases, and 6 bases had no gene match. Here the CDR3 DNA reads TGTGCCAGCAGCAAGACAGGGATTTATGGCTACACCTTC. This gives the protein CASSKTGIYGYTF.

In DNA form, the CDR3 reads TGCGCCAGCAGCTTGGCGGGACAGGGGTCTGGGCAGTACTTC. It encodes CASSLAGQGSGQYF. The chain joins TRBV5-1 to TRBJ2-7, with 10 bases identical to TRBD1. Germline CDR1 is SGHRS and CDR2 is YFSETQ. The CDR3 loop spans 14 amino acids. J was trimmed by 9 bases and V by 0 bases; bases with no gene match: 6.

The rearrangement uses TRBV2 and TRBJ2-7; D is perhaps TRBD2 (5 bases). The CDR3 consists of 14 residues. Germline CDR1 reads SNHLY; CDR2 reads FYNNEI. The V end lost 7 bases, the J end lost 0 bases, and 13 bases lay between the germline ends. The DNA for the CDR3 is TGTGCCAGCATCGGACCTCGGGACTCCTACGAGCAGTACTTC. Its protein is CASIGPRDSYEQYF.

The DNA for the CDR3 is TGTGCCAGCAGTGTTCCCCGGGTCAGGGCTAGCAATCAGCCCCAGCATTTT. Amino acid sequence: CASSVPRVRASNQPQHF. The genes are TRBV6-1 and TRBJ1-5; D is possibly TRBD1 (5 bases). CDR1 is MNHNS, CDR2 SASEGT, per germline. The CDR3 has 17 residues. The V gene lost 4 bases and the J gene lost 0 bases, with 16 bases spanning the gap.

This clone was detected a few times. The chain is built from TRBV28 and TRBJ2-7; weak D call: TRBD1 (6 bases). Trimming removed 1 base from V and 6 bases from J, with 16 bases in between. CDR3 size: 15 residues. Looked up from germline, CDR1 is MDHEN and CDR2 is SYDVKM. This CDR3 reads CASSLFTGHLGEQYF. CDR3 DNA sequence: TGTGCCAGCAGTTTATTTACAGGGCACTTAGGCGAGCAGTACTTC.

The chain uses TRBV4-1 and TRBJ1-5; a weak D match, TRBD1 (5 bases). The CDR3 is 16 residues long. The germline V and J ends were trimmed by 0 bases and 3 bases, with 12 bases remaining between them. Germline values: CDR1 MGHRA, CDR2 YSYEKL. For the CDR3, the DNA is TGCGCCAGCAGCCAAGAACAAGGGGTGTCCAATCAGCCCCAGCATTTT. Translation: CASSQEQGVSNQPQHF.

V usage is TRBV5-6 and J usage is TRBJ1-4, with D hard to call. CDR3 length equals 13 residues. Germline CDR1 is SGHDT and CDR2 is YYEEEE. V lost 0 bases and J 6 bases, leaving 6 bases between the germline ends. CDR3 in amino acids: CASSLVIDEKLFF. The DNA of the CDR3 is TGTGCCAGCAGCTTGGTCATAGATGAAAAACTGTTTTTT.